The sequence of this T cell receptor beta chain was determined in a study of cytomegalovirus exposure and HLA in healthy donors. General study points: Later on, analysis showed that most CMV-associated TCR beta chains appeared to be HLA-restricted. Associated with cytomegalovirus, according to the listing, were around 170 TCR beta chains.

Details on this clone: Its target is unknown.

CDR3 length: 15 amino acids. After removal of 6 bases from V and 1 base from J, the junction contained 8 bases not matched to a gene. CDR1 is MNHEY and CDR2 is SVGAGI in the germline V gene. 13 Jbeta primers and 60 Vbeta primers were used for the PCR. Libraries were prepared by immunoSEQ multiplex PCR; TCRdb keeps only in-frame clonotypes and omits some of them. The table shows 55,000 to 90,000 clones, with roughly 79% occurring only once. Sequences were obtained from PBMCs. The chain employs TRBV6-5 and TRBJ1-1; 7 bases agree with TRBD1. The TCR sequence derives from a man aged 45 to 65 in good health and CMV-seronegative. CDR3 bases: TGTGCCAGCAGCGGACAGGAACTGGGGAACACTGAAGCTTTCTTT. Its translation: CASSGQELGNTEAFF.